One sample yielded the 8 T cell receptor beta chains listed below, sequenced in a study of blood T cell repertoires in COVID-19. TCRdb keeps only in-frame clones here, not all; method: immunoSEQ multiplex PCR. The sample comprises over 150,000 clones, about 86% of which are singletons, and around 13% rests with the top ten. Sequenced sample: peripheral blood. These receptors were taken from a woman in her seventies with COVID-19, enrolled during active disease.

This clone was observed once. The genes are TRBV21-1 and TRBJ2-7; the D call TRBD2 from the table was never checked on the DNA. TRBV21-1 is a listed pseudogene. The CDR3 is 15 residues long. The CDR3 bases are TGTGCCAGCAGCAAGGGGACTAGCGGGACCTACGAGCAGTACTTC. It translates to CASSKGTSGTYEQYF.

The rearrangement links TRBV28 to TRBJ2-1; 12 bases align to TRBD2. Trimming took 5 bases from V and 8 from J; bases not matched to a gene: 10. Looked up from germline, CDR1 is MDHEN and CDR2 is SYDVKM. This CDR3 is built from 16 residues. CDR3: CASSPQTSGRVHEQFF. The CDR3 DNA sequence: TGTGCCAGCAGTCCCCAGACTAGCGGGAGAGTCCATGAGCAGTTCTTC.

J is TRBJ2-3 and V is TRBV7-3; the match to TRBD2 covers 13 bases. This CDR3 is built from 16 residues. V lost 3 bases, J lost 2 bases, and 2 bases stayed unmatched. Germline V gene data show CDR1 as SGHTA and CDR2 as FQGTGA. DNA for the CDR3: TGTGCCAGCAGCTTGGGGACTAGCGGGGACACAGATACGCAGTATTTT. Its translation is CASSLGTSGDTDTQYF.

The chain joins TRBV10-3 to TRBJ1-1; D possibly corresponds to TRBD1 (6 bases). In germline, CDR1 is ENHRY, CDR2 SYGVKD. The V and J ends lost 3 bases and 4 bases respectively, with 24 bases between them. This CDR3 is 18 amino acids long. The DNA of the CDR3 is TGTGCCATCAGTGACTTGGGCAGGGGACCGGTGTGGAGCACTGAAGCTTTCTTT. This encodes CAISDLGRGPVWSTEAFF.

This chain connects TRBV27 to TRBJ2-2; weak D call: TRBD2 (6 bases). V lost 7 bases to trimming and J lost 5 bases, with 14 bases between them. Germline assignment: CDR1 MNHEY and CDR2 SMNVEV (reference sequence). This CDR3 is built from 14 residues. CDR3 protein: CASTLRGRTGELFF. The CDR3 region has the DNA TGTGCCAGCACCTTGCGAGGGAGGACCGGGGAGCTGTTTTTT.

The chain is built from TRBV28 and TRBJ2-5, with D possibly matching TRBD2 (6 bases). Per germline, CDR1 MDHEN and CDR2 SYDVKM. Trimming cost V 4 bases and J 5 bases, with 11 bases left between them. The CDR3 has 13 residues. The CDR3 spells CASSSWGVETQYF. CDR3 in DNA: TGTGCCAGCAGTTCTTGGGGGGTTGAGACCCAGTACTTC.

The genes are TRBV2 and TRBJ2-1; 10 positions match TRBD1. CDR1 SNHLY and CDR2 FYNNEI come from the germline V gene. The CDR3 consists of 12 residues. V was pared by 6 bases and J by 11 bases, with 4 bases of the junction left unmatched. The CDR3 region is CASRETGGKQFF. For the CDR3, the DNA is TGTGCCAGCAGGGAGACAGGGGGCAAGCAGTTCTTC.

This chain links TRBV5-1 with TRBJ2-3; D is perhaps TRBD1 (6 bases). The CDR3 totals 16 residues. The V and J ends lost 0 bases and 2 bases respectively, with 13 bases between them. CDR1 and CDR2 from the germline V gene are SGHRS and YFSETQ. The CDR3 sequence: CASSLGRQGNTDTQYF. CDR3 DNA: TGCGCCAGCAGCTTGGGGAGGCAGGGGAACACAGATACGCAGTATTTT. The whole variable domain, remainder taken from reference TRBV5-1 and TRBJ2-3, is KAGVTQTPRYLIKTRGQQVTLSCSPISGHRSVSWYQQTPGQGLQFLFEYFSETQRNKGNFPGRFSGRQFSNSRSEMNVSTLELGDSALYLCASSLGRQGNTDTQYFGPGTRLTVL.